The TCR beta chain described here comes from a study of blood T cell repertoires in COVID-19. Study as a whole: Both acute and convalescent COVID-19 samples were obtained from the United States, Italy and Spain. T cells, B-cell-depleted T cells, or PBMCs provided the cDNA or gDNA that served as material.

Germline V gene sequence: CDR1 SGHDT, CDR2 YYEEEE. The CDR3 consists of 13 residues. V lost 0 bases, J lost 4 bases, and 7 bases lay in between. Original handling: Reference gene primer amplification gave estimated nucleated cell counts. TCRdb's table, derived via immunoSEQ multiplex PCR, lists solely in-frame clones and lacks some. The V and J calls and clone size come from that table; D and trimming were worked out from the DNA. The sample holds more than 120,000 clones, about 91% seen once. The genes are TRBV5-6 and TRBJ1-1; D is possibly TRBD1 (6 bases). The sequencing sample was made of peripheral blood. The source is a human donor in a cohort sampled during active COVID-19. CDR3 residues: CASSLGRGTEAFF. In nucleotides, the CDR3 is TGTGCCAGCAGCTTGGGCAGGGGCACTGAAGCTTTCTTT.